The sequence of this T cell receptor (beta chain) was determined in a study of blood T cell repertoires in COVID-19 (dated by TCRdb to 2019 to 2021). For the study in its entirety: Collaborator samples came from the United States, Italy and Spain and covered acute and convalescent phases of COVID-19. Sample metadata almost always included a de-identified subject ID, COVID-19 status, age in years and sex. HLA class I and class II types, where available, came from metadata supplied by the sample provider rather than from assay-based typing. A freely available public database, intended as a resource for researchers studying the immune response to SARS-CoV-2, is where the repertoires were released. The material from the prospective study consisted of cDNA or gDNA derived from T cells, B-cell-depleted T cells, or PBMCs. The samples were drawn from the first 160 participants of the ongoing ImmuneRACE study and from 1,254 subjects provided by 6 global collaborators. Deeply sampled blood TCRbeta repertoires from subjects exposed to, actively infected with, or recovered from COVID-19 were included in the dataset.

On this clone: Its antigen specificity is not known. One base away there is no much larger clone; base qualities are not given.

The immunoSEQ Assay, a bias-controlled multiplex PCR, was used to amplify TCRbeta CDR3 regions from genomic DNA. In the original analysis: The number of nucleated cells in each sample was estimated by amplification of reference gene primers within the assay. Sequence reads were collapsed and filtered to measure the absolute abundance of every unique TCRbeta CDR3 rearrangement. For each sample, productive Simpson clonality was calculated by taking the square root of Simpson's diversity index across productive rearrangements. TCRdb mirrors the immuneACCESS table, restricted to in-frame sequences. Some clones are absent from its copies; in checked studies, under half trace to an unresolved V gene, and the reason for the others is unknown. The V and J calls and clone size are taken from that table; D and trimming were inferred from the DNA. The sample table shows 300,000 to 400,000 clones, and roughly 89% are seen once. The ten biggest clones cover 9.5% to 10% of the sample.

Overall results and qualifications from the work: The amount of clinical and demographic metadata varied by source and participant and was provided uncurated.

In Seattle, one collaborating source enrolled patients while the infection was active and tracked those patients longitudinally over the course of disease. Each collaborating institution followed its own protocols to collect whole blood in K2EDTA tubes. For TCRbeta analysis, collaborators shipped samples as frozen whole blood, isolated PBMCs, or DNA extracted from either of those sample types. The sample was peripheral blood. This sequence was found in a man aged 25 to 40 with COVID-19, enrolled during active disease.

The CDR3 protein: CATSDLYGQGSYNEQFF. The DNA sequence is as follows: TGTGCCACCAGTGATTTGTACGGACAGGGTTCCTACAATGAGCAGTTCTTC. The sequence is built from TRBV24-1 and TRBJ2-1, with 8 central nucleotides matching TRBD1. CDR1 and CDR2, looked up from the germline V gene, are KGHDR and SFDVKD. V and J are trimmed by 0 bases and 1 base, and the gene matches miss 4 bases of the junction. Including cysteine and phenylalanine, the CDR3 has 17 amino acids. CDR3 DNA is the only sequence kept; it has 51 bases, read in frame from the first base.